The subject of this entry is one TCR beta chain. At one end the junction does not follow the germline gene, possibly because of a read error. This specimen belongs to a study of T-cell reconstitution after alpha-beta-depleted transplantation in children. Preparation of the TCRbeta library was carried out with unique molecular identifiers. MiXCR, applied by TCRdb to the PCR reads, yields one record per CDR3 protein. The sample lists some 340,000 distinct CDR3 sequences, about a tenth occurring once. Germline V lookup: CDR1 SEHNR, CDR2 FQNEAQ (reference sequence). This CDR3 region has 16 residues. The receptor was derived from a human donor who donated a stem cell graft to a child with acute lymphoblastic leukemia. This specimen was PBMCs from the stem cell graft donor, taken from the stem cell graft. The V gene is TRBV7-9, the J gene TRBJ1-1; D unclear. CDR3: CASSRVRRLLNTEAFF. CDR3 DNA: TGTGCCAGCAGCCGGGTAAGGCGGCTGTTGAACACTGAAGCTTTCTTC.